The clone carrying this TCR beta chain occurred once. The data derive from a study of T cell responses to AZD1222 COVID-19 vaccine. The CDR3 is made up of 15 amino acids. With 6 bases clipped from V and 6 bases from J, the junction kept 9 bases outside the gene matches. Looked up from germline, CDR1 is MDHEN and CDR2 is SYDVKM. The method was immunoSEQ multiplex PCR; TCRdb's version includes in-frame clones alone and lacks a portion of them. The sample records about 97,000 clones, 75% to 90% being singletons. This TCR was sampled from an adult in good health. Sequences were derived from peripheral blood, sampled on day 0 of AZD1222 vaccination. The chain has TRBV28 and TRBJ2-1, with 9 nucleotides matching TRBD1. The CDR3 bases are TGTGCCAGCAGCCTCCGGGACAGGGCCGTCAATGAGCAGTTCTTC. It specifies CASSLRDRAVNEQFF. The entire variable domain, with the rest obtained from reference TRBV28 and TRBJ2-1, is as follows: DVKVTQSSRYLVKRTGEKVFLECVQDMDHENMFWYRQDPGLGLRLIYFSYDVKMKEKGDIPEGYSVSREKKERFSLILESASTNQTSMYLCASSLRDRAVNEQFFGPGTRLTVL.